Shown below are 32 T cell receptor beta chains from a single sample sequenced in a study of CD8 T cells in ankylosing spondylitis. TCRdb recomputed calls from the 5' RACE reads with MiXCR, one row per CDR3 protein. The sample holds 250,000 to 350,000 distinct CDR3 sequences, 15% to 25% seen once. The specimen was blood, either unsorted or a sorted T cell fraction (not recorded which). These receptors all come from a male donor with ankylosing spondylitis or in good health (not recorded which).

This clonotype was seen ten or more times. The chain combines TRBV9 with TRBJ1-3; no definite D call. CDR1 SGDLS and CDR2 YYNGEE come from the germline V gene. The CDR3 is made up of 13 amino acids. Trimming shortened V by 1 base and J by 8 bases, and 10 bases separated the two germline ends. DNA of the CDR3: TGTGCCAGCAGCGTATACCTGAGGGACACCATATATTTT. This encodes CASSVYLRDTIYF.

This clonotype was detected a few times. J is TRBJ2-1 and V is TRBV10-3, with D possibly called TRBD1 or TRBD2 (5 bases each). The CDR3 consists of 15 residues. The germline V gene encodes CDR1 ENHRY and CDR2 SYGVKD. The V end lost 5 bases, the J end lost 2 bases, and 13 bases lay between the germline ends. CDR3 nucleotide sequence: TGTGCCATCAGTCGGGACCCTGGGGCCTACAATGAGCAGTTCTTC. It codes for CAISRDPGAYNEQFF.

This clonotype came up a few times. The chain recombines TRBV5-1 with TRBJ2-2; a possible D gene is TRBD1 (6 bases). The germline V gene has CDR1 SGHRS and CDR2 YFSETQ. The CDR3 runs to 16 residues. V was pared by 2 bases and J by 3 bases, with 14 bases between. The CDR3 sequence is CASSFSGGRDTGELFF. CDR3 DNA: TGCGCCAGCAGCTTTTCTGGGGGCAGGGACACCGGGGAGCTGTTTTTT.

About this clonotype: Being one base from a much bigger clone, this may be a read error. The chain carries TRBV20-1 and TRBJ2-1; TRBD2 matches at 10 bases. Losses at the gene ends were 0 bases for V and 8 bases for J; bases not matched to a gene: 10. This CDR3 spans 16 amino acids. CDR1 and CDR2 from the germline V gene are DFQATT and SNEGSKA (reference sequence). As DNA, the CDR3 is TGCAGTGCTAGAGATGCCGGCCTAGCGGGAGTTGATGAGCAGTTCTTC. The encoded protein is CSARDAGLAGVDEQFF.

This clonotype was found a few times. The chain has TRBV10-3 and TRBJ2-7; 8 nucleotides align to TRBD2. Losses at the gene ends were 0 bases for V and 5 bases for J; bases not matched to a gene: 9. The CDR3 is 16 amino acids. The germline V gene has CDR1 ENHRY and CDR2 SYGVKD. The CDR3 spells CAISESRVSGADEQYV. In nucleotides, the CDR3 is TGTGCCATCAGTGAGTCAAGGGTTAGCGGGGCAGACGAGCAGTACGTC.

This clonotype was counted at least ten times. The genes are TRBV12-3 or TRBV12-4 and TRBJ2-5; D is possibly TRBD1 (8 bases). Trimming cost V 4 bases and J 4 bases, with 13 bases left between them. This CDR3 spans 14 amino acids. The CDR3 here is CASSSTGGGETQYF. As DNA, the CDR3 is TGTGCCAGCAGTTCAACAGGGGGGGGAGAGACCCAGTACTTC.

This clonotype was seen ten or more times. The V gene is TRBV6-2 or TRBV6-3, the J gene TRBJ1-6, with 7 bases aligning to TRBD1. After removal of 5 bases from V and 4 bases from J, the junction contained 8 bases not matched to a gene. In germline, CDR1 is MNHEY, CDR2 SVGEGT. This CDR3 spans 16 amino acids. This CDR3 is CASSLQAGQYNSPLHF. The CDR3 DNA reads as TGTGCCAGCAGTCTCCAAGCGGGACAGTATAATTCACCCCTCCACTTT.

This clonotype was found a few times. J is TRBJ1-5 and V is TRBV6-2 or TRBV6-3; D possibly corresponds to TRBD1 (5 bases). The CDR3 covers 15 residues. The germline V and J ends were trimmed by 1 base and 0 bases, with 7 bases remaining between them. Per the germline V gene, CDR1 is MNHEY and CDR2 is SVGEGT. The CDR3 spells CASSYYTGSNQPQHF. CDR3 coding DNA: TGTGCCAGCAGTTACTACACAGGTAGCAATCAGCCCCAGCATTTT.

This clonotype was detected only a few times. The genes are TRBV20-1 and TRBJ2-7; 8 bases agree with TRBD1. The CDR3 runs to 12 residues. CDR1 and CDR2 from the germline V gene are DFQATT and SNEGSKA (reference sequence). V lost 3 bases to trimming and J lost 4 bases; unmatched junction nucleotides: 2. DNA of the CDR3: TGCAGTGCTAGGGACAGGGAATACGAGCAGTACGTC. It translates to CSARDREYEQYV.

This rearrangement joins TRBV12-3 or TRBV12-4 to TRBJ2-3; 10 nucleotides align to TRBD2. CDR3 size: 14 residues. V was pared by 7 bases and J by 4 bases, with 5 bases of the junction left unmatched. The CDR3 protein is CASTAGGGSDTQYF. The CDR3, as DNA: TGTGCCAGCACAGCGGGAGGGGGCTCAGATACGCAGTATTTT.

V usage is TRBV5-1 and J usage is TRBJ2-3; a possible D gene is TRBD1 (5 bases). Between the trimmed V and J ends, which lost 0 bases and 0 bases, there was a span of 8 bases. This CDR3 spans 15 amino acids. Germline V lookup: CDR1 SGHRS, CDR2 YFSETQ. This CDR3 reads CASSLEAGSTDTQYF. The CDR3 bases are TGCGCCAGCAGCTTGGAGGCAGGGAGCACAGATACGCAGTATTTT.

The chain has TRBV7-9 and TRBJ2-1, with D perhaps assigned TRBD1 or TRBD2 (5 bases each). The CDR3 sequence is 13 residues long. Germline assignment: CDR1 SEHNR and CDR2 FQNEAQ (reference sequence). Trimming pared 7 bases from V and 2 bases from J, leaving 9 bases between. In DNA form, the CDR3 reads TGTGCCAGCACGGGGCTCACCTACAATGAGCAGTTCTTC. Its protein product is CASTGLTYNEQFF.

This clonotype was found a few times. The chain joins TRBV20-1 to TRBJ2-7; 7 bases match TRBD1. V trimming: 0 bases; J trimming: 2 bases; junction bases outside the gene matches: 1. In germline, CDR1 is DFQATT, CDR2 SNEGSKA (reference sequence). The CDR3 loop spans 13 amino acids. Here the CDR3 reads CSAREGQTYEQYV. Written as DNA, the CDR3 is TGCAGTGCTAGAGAGGGACAGACCTACGAGCAGTACGTC.

The gene calls are TRBV28 and TRBJ1-3; 9 bases are shared with TRBD1. With V trimmed by 4 bases and J by 5 bases, 12 bases remained unmatched. Per the germline V gene, CDR1 is MDHEN and CDR2 is SYDVKM. This CDR3 is built from 17 residues. CDR3 residues: CASSSGQGSPRRNTIYF. The CDR3 coding sequence is TGTGCCAGCAGTTCCGGACAGGGGAGTCCGCGGCGAAACACCATATATTTT.

The V gene is TRBV9, the J gene TRBJ2-1; D may be TRBD2 (5 bases). The CDR3 loop spans 15 amino acids. Germline CDR1 and CDR2: SGDLS and YYNGEE. The V gene lost 0 bases and the J gene lost 4 bases, with 11 bases spanning the gap. CDR3 in DNA: TGTGCCAGCAGCGTAGATCTAGCTATGTACAATGAGCAGTTCTTC. Protein: CASSVDLAMYNEQFF.

This clonotype was observed a handful of times. The chain joins TRBV12-3 or TRBV12-4 to TRBJ1-2; no clear D gene. Between the trimmed V and J ends, which lost 4 bases and 4 bases, there was a span of 7 bases. The CDR3 contains 12 residues. DNA of the CDR3: TGTGCCAGCAGTTCGGTCGGCTATGGCTACACCTTC. Residues: CASSSVGYGYTF.

This chain connects TRBV30 to TRBJ1-2; no clear D gene. This CDR3 spans 14 amino acids. The germline V gene has CDR1 GTSNPN and CDR2 SVGIG (reference sequence). The V end was cut by 0 bases, the J end by 0 bases, with 8 bases between. As DNA, the CDR3 is TGTGCCTGGAGTGTACTGTCCGCTAACTATGGCTACACCTTC. This translates into CAWSVLSANYGYTF.

V usage is TRBV27 and J usage is TRBJ1-6; perhaps TRBD1 as D (5 bases). Germline V CDR1 and CDR2: MNHEY, SMNVEV (reference sequence). The V and J ends lost 2 bases and 7 bases respectively, with 9 bases between them. CDR3 length: 14 residues. The CDR3: CASSLGTMNSPLHF. In DNA, the CDR3 is TGTGCCAGCAGTTTAGGGACGATGAATTCACCCCTCCACTTT.

This chain uses TRBV12-3 or TRBV12-4 with TRBJ1-5; 9 bases line up with TRBD1. CDR3 size: 16 residues. V lost 6 bases, J lost 3 bases, and 9 bases stayed unmatched. As DNA, the CDR3 is TGTGCCAGCAGGGGGGGACAGGGCGGCTTCAATCAGCCCCAGCATTTT. The encoded protein is CASRGGQGGFNQPQHF.

This clonotype was counted ten times or more. V usage is TRBV6-9 and J usage is TRBJ2-1; 8 positions agree with TRBD1. CDR1 MNHGY and CDR2 SVAAGI come from the germline V gene. The CDR3 runs 16 residues. The trim removed 4 bases at V and 6 bases at J, leaving 11 bases unmatched. CDR3 DNA sequence: TGTGCCAGCAGTTGTGACTTGGGACAGGCCGGCAATGAGCAGTTCTTC. The encoded protein is CASSCDLGQAGNEQFF.

The DNA for the CDR3 is TGTGCCAGCAGTTTGGCCCGGGGACTAGCGGGGGACTACAATGAGCAGTTCTTC. Its translation: CASSLARGLAGDYNEQFF. V usage is TRBV28 and J usage is TRBJ2-1; 14 nucleotides line up with TRBD2. This CDR3 contains 18 residues. The J segment lost 3 bases and the V segment lost 3 bases, leaving 7 bases of the junction unmatched. Germline assignment: CDR1 MDHEN and CDR2 SYDVKM.

The V gene is TRBV19, the J gene TRBJ1-1, with TRBD1 matching over 7 bases. CDR1 is LNHDA, CDR2 SQIVND, per germline (reference sequence). Trimming took 5 bases from V and 3 from J; bases not matched to a gene: 3. The CDR3 sequence is 13 residues long. CDR3 in amino acids: CASSGQVDTEAFF. The DNA of the CDR3 is TGTGCCAGTAGTGGACAGGTCGACACTGAAGCTTTCTTT.

This clonotype has a handful of counts. The chain has TRBV6-2 or TRBV6-3 and TRBJ2-3; 7 nucleotides line up with TRBD2. This CDR3 has 15 amino acids. Germline loops: CDR1 MNHEY, CDR2 SVGEGT. V gave up 7 bases and J gave up 0 bases; unmatched junction bases: 7. CDR3 sequence reads: CASKKLAASTDTQYF. The CDR3 DNA is TGTGCCAGCAAGAAGCTAGCGGCTAGCACAGATACGCAGTATTTT.

This clonotype was counted only a few times. This chain joins TRBV5-1 and TRBJ1-1; possible D gene TRBD1, 6 bases. The CDR3 runs 15 residues. Trimming removed 3 bases from V and 0 bases from J, with 12 bases in between. CDR1 and CDR2 from the germline V gene are SGHRS and YFSETQ. Here the CDR3 DNA reads TGCGCCAGCAGCTCAATGCAGGGGCTGAACACTGAAGCTTTCTTT. Its translation is CASSSMQGLNTEAFF. Supplemented by reference TRBV5-1 and TRBJ1-1, the full variable domain reads KAGVTQTPRYLIKTRGQQVTLSCSPISGHRSVSWYQQTPGQGLQFLFEYFSETQRNKGNFPGRFSGRQFSNSRSEMNVSTLELGDSALYLCASSSMQGLNTEAFFGQGTRLTVV.

This clonotype was seen more than once but under ten times. The rearrangement joins TRBV20-1 to TRBJ2-7; unclear D gene. The germline CDR1 and CDR2 sequences are DFQATT and SNEGSKA (reference sequence). This CDR3 contains 13 residues. V lost 1 base and J 3 bases, leaving 10 bases between the germline ends. CDR3 residues: CSARGLLDYEQYV. The CDR3, as DNA: TGCAGTGCTAGAGGTCTCTTAGACTACGAGCAGTACGTC.

This clonotype was seen a few times. The chain joins TRBV18 to TRBJ1-4, with D uncertain. Germline assignment: CDR1 KGHSH and CDR2 LQKENI. The ends were cut back, 1 base at V and 5 bases at J, with 11 bases in the middle. CDR3 size: 15 residues. CDR3 loop: CASSPLSQYNEKLFF. CDR3 DNA: TGTGCCAGCTCACCACTCTCCCAGTACAATGAAAAACTGTTTTTT. The complete variable domain, with remaining parts taken from reference TRBV18 and TRBJ1-4, reads NAGVMQNPRHLVRRRGQEARLRCSPMKGHSHVYWYRQLPEEGLKFMVYLQKENIIDESGMPKERFSAEFPKEGPSILRIQQVVRGDSAAYFCASSPLSQYNEKLFFGSGTQLSVL.

This clonotype was observed a few times. The rearrangement joins TRBV11-1 to TRBJ2-2; no clear D. V lost 2 bases and J lost 5, with 15 bases in between. This CDR3 is built from 16 residues. The germline CDR1 and CDR2 sequences are SGHAT and FQDESV (reference sequence). CDR3 region: CASSLSRSLRTGELFF. The CDR3 coding sequence is TGTGCCAGCAGCTTATCAAGGAGCCTAAGAACCGGGGAGCTGTTTTTT.

This clonotype was observed a few times. The V call is TRBV12-3 or TRBV12-4, the J call TRBJ1-5; no clear D gene. The CDR3 is 13 amino acids. The germline V and J ends were trimmed by 3 bases and 6 bases, with 9 bases remaining between them. CDR3 residues: CASSFEKLQPQHF. CDR3 in DNA: TGTGCCAGCAGTTTTGAGAAGCTTCAGCCCCAGCATTTT.

This clonotype was recorded at least ten times. This chain uses TRBV7-3 with TRBJ1-2; 7 bases agree with TRBD1. CDR1 and CDR2 from the germline V gene are SGHTA and FQGTGA. After removal of 5 bases from V and 4 bases from J, the junction contained 4 bases not matched to a gene. The CDR3 sequence is 13 residues long. CDR3 residues: CASSPGGSYGYTF. The CDR3 DNA follows: TGTGCCAGCAGCCCAGGGGGGTCCTATGGCTACACCTTC.

The rearrangement uses TRBV12-3 or TRBV12-4 and TRBJ1-6; 9 bases line up with TRBD1. Unmatched junction bases numbered 4, after V lost 5 bases and J lost 5 bases. The CDR3 has 15 residues. CDR3 sequence reads: CASSLRTGDNSPLHF. CDR3 coding DNA: TGTGCCAGCAGTCTTAGGACAGGGGATAATTCACCCCTCCACTTT.

This clonotype appeared a few times. The gene calls are TRBV14 and TRBJ1-6; the match to TRBD1 covers 8 bases. In germline, CDR1 is SGHDN, CDR2 FVKESK. The CDR3 totals 16 residues. V was clipped by 4 bases and J by 9 bases; unmatched bases: 11. The CDR3 coding sequence is TGTGCCAGCAGCCCCATAGTTCAGGGGGCGTCTTCACCCCTCCACTTT. Its protein product is CASSPIVQGASSPLHF.

There are a few counts of this clonotype. This sequence joins TRBV5-1 and TRBJ2-1; 7 positions agree with TRBD2. Trimming at V came to 4 bases and at J to 2 bases, leaving 6 bases not matched to a gene. The germline V gene has CDR1 SGHRS and CDR2 YFSETQ. The CDR3 is 15 amino acids. The CDR3 nucleotides are TGCGCCAGCAGCCGATTAGGACTAGCCTACAATGAGCAGTTCTTC. The encoded protein is CASSRLGLAYNEQFF.